The 28 T cell receptor beta chains given below trace back to one sample, sequenced in a study of T cell clonality in common variable immunodeficiency. This table comes from immunoSEQ multiplex PCR, and its TCRdb copy is limited to in-frame clones, with some not included. The data show about 52,000 clones, with none appearing a single time. The sequencing sample was made of peripheral blood mononuclear cells. These receptors were collected from a person aged 18-69 years in good health.

There are many counts of this clone. With the read ending 3 residues before the CDR3 end, the germline J gene is used to fill in that end. This chain links TRBV2 with TRBJ2-3, with TRBD1 as a possible D gene (6 bases). The V end was cut by 2 bases, the J end by 3 bases, with 12 bases between. CDR3 length equals 15 residues. Germline CDR1 reads SNHLY; CDR2 reads FYNNEI. The CDR3 is CASSENRVATDTQYF. CDR3 DNA, as far as it was read: TGTGCCAGCAGTGAAAACAGGGTAGCTACAGATACG. Full variable domain (outside the CDR3, taken from reference TRBV2 and TRBJ2-3): EPEVTQTPSHQVTQMGQEVILRCVPISNHLYFYWYRQILGQKVEFLVSFYNNEISEKSEIFDDQFSVERPDGSNFTLKIRSTKLEDSAMYFCASSENRVATDTQYFGPGTRLTVL.

This clone occurred many times. The CDR3 region is CSASRSGTFSVNEKLFF. The CDR3 bases that were read are TGCAGTGCTAGCCGATCCGGGACATTTTCCGTTAATGAAAAA. The chain links TRBV20-1 to TRBJ1-4; tentative D call: TRBD1 (6 bases). The read terminates 3 residues before the CDR3 end, so the remaining end is supplied by the germline J gene. Germline V gene data show CDR1 as DFQATT and CDR2 as SNEGSKA (reference sequence). The CDR3 extends over 17 amino acids. V lost 3 bases and J 4 bases, leaving 21 bases between the germline ends.

This clone turned up a few times. This may stem from a read error, because a much larger clone lies one nucleotide away. Distinct nucleotide sequences in the sample also encode this CDR3. The part of the CDR3 DNA that was read is TGTGCCAGTAGCTACACAGATACG. Encoded protein: CASSYTDT. The entire CDR3 protein reads CASSYTDTQYF. The chain is built from TRBV19 and TRBJ2-3; no clear D gene. From the germline J gene comes the end of the CDR3, since the read stops 3 residues before it. CDR1 and CDR2 from the germline V gene are LNHDA and SQIVND (reference sequence). V lost 6 bases, J lost 2 bases, and 3 bases lay in between. This CDR3 is built from 11 residues.

This clone was observed at least ten times. The missing CDR3 end, 3 residues past where the read stops, is filled in from the germline J gene. The chain joins TRBV6-2 or TRBV6-3 to TRBJ1-6; D not resolved. The CDR3 runs 11 residues. Trimming stripped 7 bases from V and 7 bases from J, with 5 bases between. The germline gives CDR1 MNHEY, CDR2 SVGEGT. CDR3 bases read: TGTGCCAGCACCCAGAATTCACCC. It translates to CASTQNSP. The whole CDR3 sequence is CASTQNSPLHF.

This clone was observed a handful of times. This CDR3 is CARSLAPGTIHEQYF. CDR3 DNA, as far as it was read: TGTGCCAGAAGCTTGGCCCCAGGGACTATCCACGAG. The chain uses TRBV5-3 and TRBJ2-7; 7 bases line up with TRBD2. The read ends 3 residues early relative to the CDR3; the germline J gene fills the gap. TRBV5-3 is reported as an ORF; its role is uncertain. The CDR3 spans 15 residues. Trimming cost V 0 bases and J 5 bases; bases outside gene matches: 8.

This clone was seen at least ten times. The CDR3 end is not reached by the read, which stops 3 residues before it; the germline J gene fills it in. The rearrangement joins TRBV7-3 to TRBJ2-1, with 7 bases that match TRBD2. Trimming took 1 base from V and 6 from J; bases not matched to a gene: 6. Germline-derived CDR1 and CDR2 are SGHTA and FQGTGA. The CDR3 length is 15 residues. The CDR3 is CASSLSGSWGNEQFF. The covered CDR3 bases are TGTGCCAGCAGCTTAAGCGGGAGCTGGGGCAATGAG. The full variable domain, with the rest looked up from reference TRBV7-3 and TRBJ2-1, is GAGVSQTPSNKVTEKGKYVELRCDPISGHTALYWYRQSLGQGPEFLIYFQGTGAADDSGLPNDRFFAVRPEGSVSTLKIQRTERGDSAVYLCASSLSGSWGNEQFFGPGTRLTVL.

The table lists this clone with many counts. The read falls 3 residues short of the CDR3 end, and the missing part is taken from the germline J gene. The chain is built from TRBV7-9 and TRBJ2-5, with TRBD1 as a possible D gene (5 bases). V lost 5 bases and J 0 bases, leaving 10 bases between the germline ends. The V gene's germline CDR1 is SEHNR and CDR2 FQNEAQ (reference sequence). This CDR3 has 14 residues. CDR3 bases read: TGTGCCAGCAGCCGACAGCTGTACCAAGAGACC. Its protein product is CASSRQLYQET. The CDR3 in its entirety is CASSRQLYQETQYF. Filled out from reference TRBV7-9 and TRBJ2-5, the complete variable domain reads DTGVSQNPRHKITKRGQNVTFRCDPISEHNRLYWYRQTLGQGPEFLTYFQNEAQLEKSRLLSDRFSAERPKGSFSTLEIQRTEQGDSAMYLCASSRQLYQETQYFGPGTRLLVL.

This clone has a count of ten or more. Read coverage stops 3 residues before the CDR3 terminus; the germline J gene supplies the remainder. V is TRBV7-2 and J is TRBJ1-1; D possibly corresponds to TRBD1 (5 bases). With 5 bases removed from V and 4 bases from J, the gap between germline ends came to 14 bases. Germline CDR1 SGHTA, CDR2 FQGNSA. This CDR3 is 14 amino acids long. CDR3 protein: CASSPYRGATEAFF. The DNA read from the CDR3 is TGTGCCAGCAGCCCCTACAGAGGGGCCACTGAA.

As regards this clone: The CDR3 end lies 3 residues beyond the end of the read and is filled in from the germline J gene. This chain joins TRBV20-1 and TRBJ1-2; tentatively, D is TRBD1 (5 bases). The germline CDR1 and CDR2 sequences are DFQATT and SNEGSKA (reference sequence). There are 15 residues in the CDR3. CDR3: CSARGPHTQGNIYTF. The covered CDR3 bases are TGCAGTGCTAGAGGTCCTCACACCCAGGGAAACATC.

This clone came up many times. The CDR3 end falls 3 residues outside the read, so it is completed with the germline J gene. The chain employs TRBV3-1 (or the pseudogene TRBV3-2) and TRBJ1-1, with 9 bases that match TRBD1. V was pared by 4 bases and J by 6 bases, with 6 bases of the junction left unmatched. In germline, CDR1 is LGHDT, CDR2 YNNKEL (reference sequence). This CDR3 comprises 14 residues. CDR3 DNA (partial): TGTGCCAGCAGCCCGGGACAGGGAGGGGCTGAA. It codes for CASSPGQGGAE. The entire CDR3 sequence reads CASSPGQGGAEAFF.

This clone was seen repeatedly, ten times or more. The missing CDR3 end, 3 residues past where the read stops, is filled in from the germline J gene. This chain links TRBV7-3 with TRBJ2-1; TRBD2 matches 14 bases. V was clipped by 5 bases and J by 9 bases; unmatched bases: 9. The CDR3 loop spans 16 amino acids. Germline loops: CDR1 SGHTA, CDR2 FQGTGA. The CDR3 spells CASSEQGLAGVPEQFF. The CDR3 DNA, read in part, is TGTGCCAGCAGCGAACAGGGACTAGCGGGAGTCCCTGAG. Together with reference TRBV7-3 and TRBJ2-1, the CDR3 gives the full variable domain: GAGVSQTPSNKVTEKGKYVELRCDPISGHTALYWYRQSLGQGPEFLIYFQGTGAADDSGLPNDRFFAVRPEGSVSTLKIQRTERGDSAVYLCASSEQGLAGVPEQFFGPGTRLTVL.

This clone was detected many times. The CDR3 end is not reached by the read, which stops 3 residues before it; the germline J gene fills it in. This chain joins TRBV19 and TRBJ1-1; 9 nucleotides agree with TRBD1. J lost 5 bases, V lost 10 bases, and 11 bases had no gene match. The germline V gene has CDR1 LNHDA and CDR2 SQIVND (reference sequence). The CDR3 runs 14 residues. CDR3 loop: CATMDRGMLTEAFF. CDR3 DNA, as far as it was read: TGTGCCACCATGGACAGGGGAATGTTGACTGAA. The entire variable domain, with the rest obtained from reference TRBV19 and TRBJ1-1, is as follows: DGGITQSPKYLFRKEGQNVTLSCEQNLNHDAMYWYRQDPGQGLRLIYYSQIVNDFQKGDIAEGYSVSREKKESFPLTVTSAQKNPTAFYLCATMDRGMLTEAFFGQGTRLTVV.

This clone appeared a few times. The read ends 3 residues shy of where the CDR3 ends; the end is completed using the germline J gene. The gene calls are TRBV7-8 and TRBJ2-1; 10 bases are a match to TRBD1. Germline trimming cut 5 bases from V and 7 bases from J; bases unmatched to any gene: 2. This CDR3 has 13 amino acids. Germline-derived CDR1 and CDR2 are SGHVS and FQNEAQ. The DNA read from the CDR3 is TGTGCCAGCAGCCTGGGACAGGGGAATGAG. This sequence encodes CASSLGQGNE. The whole CDR3 region reads CASSLGQGNEQFF.

Note on this clone: The read terminates 3 residues before the CDR3 end, so the remaining end is supplied by the germline J gene. Other DNA sequences within the sample encode an identical CDR3. The chain employs TRBV18 and TRBJ1-5; D unresolved. Looked up from germline, CDR1 is KGHSH and CDR2 is LQKENI. The CDR3 covers 14 residues. V gave up 6 bases and J gave up 6 bases, with 15 bases separating them. The sequenced CDR3 bases are TGTGCCAGCTCCGGGCCGGCGGGGTCTCAGCCC. It specifies CASSGPAGSQP. The full CDR3 sequence reads CASSGPAGSQPQHF.

This clone was observed at least ten times. The read ends 3 residues shy of where the CDR3 ends; the end is completed using the germline J gene. The genes are TRBV2 and TRBJ2-3, with D unclear. The CDR3 covers 17 residues. The germline V gene encodes CDR1 SNHLY and CDR2 FYNNEI. The germline V and J ends were trimmed by 3 bases and 2 bases, with 18 bases remaining between them. CDR3 bases read: TGTGCCAGCAGTGACGCCCCCTCGCGCGTCGACACAGATACG. This encodes CASSDAPSRVDTDT. The full CDR3 protein is CASSDAPSRVDTDTQYF. Together with reference TRBV2 and TRBJ2-3, the CDR3 gives the full variable domain: EPEVTQTPSHQVTQMGQEVILRCVPISNHLYFYWYRQILGQKVEFLVSFYNNEISEKSEIFDDQFSVERPDGSNFTLKIRSTKLEDSAMYFCASSDAPSRVDTDTQYFGPGTRLTVL.

Remarks on this clone: The CDR3 is cut off 3 residues early in the read; its end comes from the germline J gene. The rearrangement uses TRBV18 and TRBJ1-1, with 9 nucleotides matching TRBD1. Trimming took 2 bases from V and 5 from J; bases not matched to a gene: 3. The CDR3 totals 14 residues. Germline CDR1 is KGHSH and CDR2 is LQKENI. CDR3 sequence reads: CASSPGTGRTEAFF. The CDR3 bases that were read are TGTGCCAGCTCACCAGGGACAGGGCGAACTGAA.

This clone was picked up many times. The sequenced fragment ends 3 residues before the CDR3 boundary, so the rest is inferred from the germline J gene. The chain recombines TRBV10-3 with TRBJ2-7; possible D gene TRBD1, 6 bases. From germline, CDR1 is ENHRY and CDR2 SYGVKD. The V gene lost 2 bases and the J gene lost 0 bases, with 8 bases spanning the gap. The CDR3 contains 14 residues. Partial CDR3 DNA: TGTGCCATCAGTGAGGGACAGAGCTCCTACGAG. Amino acid sequence: CAISEGQSSYE. In full, the CDR3 reads CAISEGQSSYEQYF.

In this sample, this clone turned up many times. The CDR3 extends 3 residues past the end of the read, so its final part is completed from the germline J gene. V gene TRBV18 combines with J gene TRBJ2-1, with 11 bases lining up with TRBD2. The CDR3 has 15 amino acids. V trimming: 3 bases; J trimming: 7 bases; junction bases outside the gene matches: 5. Per the germline V gene, CDR1 is KGHSH and CDR2 is LQKENI. The covered CDR3 bases are TGTGCCAGCTCACCCGAGACTAGCGGGGTTAATGAG. Translation gives CASSPETSGVNE. The entire CDR3 reads CASSPETSGVNEQFF.

This clone occurred many times. CDR3 DNA, as far as it was read: TGCAGCGTTTCACGTCAGAACAATGAAAAA. This codes for CSVSRQNNEK. The CDR3 in full is CSVSRQNNEKLFF. The chain recombines TRBV29-1 with TRBJ1-4, with D uncertain. The read terminates 3 residues before the CDR3 end, so the remaining end is supplied by the germline J gene. Trimming removed 5 bases from V and 5 bases from J, with 12 bases in between. Germline V gene lookup returns CDR1 SQVTM and CDR2 ANQGSEA. The CDR3 contains 13 residues.

This clone has ten or more counts. The read comes to an end 3 residues before the CDR3 does, leaving the germline J gene to fill in the end. This rearrangement joins TRBV30 to TRBJ2-1; 8 bases are a match to TRBD2. V was clipped by 4 bases and J by 6 bases; unmatched bases: 5. This CDR3 has 13 residues. CDR1 and CDR2 from the germline V gene are GTSNPN and SVGIG (reference sequence). The CDR3 bases that were read are TGTGCCTGGAACATCGCGGGAGGCAATGAG. Protein sequence: CAWNIAGGNE. The CDR3, in full, reads CAWNIAGGNEQFF.

This clone was observed a few times. The observed sequence ends 3 residues before the CDR3 terminus, with the missing tail filled in from the germline J gene. The rearrangement uses TRBV7-9 and TRBJ1-1; D gene unclear. This CDR3 is 11 amino acids long. From germline, CDR1 is SEHNR and CDR2 FQNEAQ (reference sequence). CDR3 in amino acids: CASSHGIEAFF. CDR3 DNA, as far as it was read: TGTGCCAGCAGCCACGGTATAGAA.

In its sample, this clone was seen many times. The read stops 3 residues short of the end of the CDR3; the missing end is completed from the germline J gene. Other DNA variants within this sample encode the same CDR3. The chain links TRBV5-6 to TRBJ1-3, with D tentatively TRBD1 (6 bases). The ends were cut back, 1 base at V and 4 bases at J, with 12 bases in the middle. The V gene's germline CDR1 is SGHDT and CDR2 YYEEEE. The CDR3 totals 15 residues. The CDR3 DNA, read in part, is TGTGCCAGCAGCTTGATTGGGACATCAGGAAACACC. Protein sequence: CASSLIGTSGNT. The CDR3 as a whole reads CASSLIGTSGNTIYF.

This clone was detected many times. Sequencing ends 3 residues short of the CDR3 end; the germline J gene provides the rest. This chain links TRBV18 with TRBJ2-7, with 7 bases fitting TRBD2. The CDR3 spans 15 residues. V lost 2 bases, J lost 6 bases, and 10 bases stayed unmatched. Per the germline V gene, CDR1 is KGHSH and CDR2 is LQKENI. Incomplete CDR3 DNA: TGTGCCAGCTCACCAGAAGGGACTACCTCCGGCGAG. This gives the protein CASSPEGTTSGE. The whole CDR3 is CASSPEGTTSGEQYF.

This clone was detected only a few times. The CDR3 is cut off 3 residues early in the read; its end comes from the germline J gene. The V and J genes are TRBV7-3 and TRBJ1-2, with unresolved D. This CDR3 has 13 amino acids. From germline, CDR1 is SGHTA and CDR2 FQGTGA. The CDR3 here is CASSTDSSDTYTF. The DNA read from the CDR3 is TGTGCCAGCAGCACGGACTCTTCAGATACC.

In this sample, this clone turned up many times. The CDR3 goes on 3 residues after the read ends, and that part is filled in from the germline J gene. The rearrangement uses TRBV30 and TRBJ1-2; the D gene is possibly TRBD1 (6 bases). CDR1 is GTSNPN and CDR2 is SVGIG in the germline V gene (reference sequence). The CDR3 extends over 14 amino acids. Between the trimmed V and J ends, which lost 5 bases and 3 bases, there was a span of 16 bases. The DNA read from the CDR3 is TGTGCCTGGGTGGTAGGGGGGGCGGACTATGGC. Its protein is CAWVVGGADYG. The complete CDR3 sequence is CAWVVGGADYGYTF.

This clone has a count of ten or more. Partial CDR3 DNA: TGTGCCACTTCCGTCGGGGTCAATTCACCC. This codes for CATSVGVNSP. The CDR3 in its entirety is CATSVGVNSPLHF. The chain joins TRBV14 to TRBJ1-6; D is unclear. The read is 3 residues too short to cover the CDR3 end, so that end is filled in from the germline J gene. Germline-derived CDR1 and CDR2 are SGHDN and FVKESK. The V gene lost 10 bases and the J gene lost 7 bases, with 14 bases spanning the gap. The CDR3 has 13 amino acids.

This clone appeared many times. The sequence runs out 3 residues before the end of the CDR3; the remainder is reconstructed from the germline J gene. The chain employs TRBV18 and TRBJ2-1, with TRBD2 matching over 7 bases. There are 14 residues in the CDR3. Germline CDR1 is KGHSH and CDR2 is LQKENI. V was pared by 2 bases and J by 6 bases, with 4 bases of the junction left unmatched. CDR3 DNA (partial): TGTGCCAGCTCACCAAGCGGGACTCCCAATGAG. This codes for CASSPSGTPNE. From start to end, the CDR3 is CASSPSGTPNEQFF.

This clone showed up many times. The sequenced part of the CDR3 DNA is TGTGCCAGCAGCCACGTTCAAGGGGCTAGCGGGAACACAGATACG. This gives the protein CASSHVQGASGNTDT. From start to end, the CDR3 is CASSHVQGASGNTDTQYF. The chain couples TRBV4-2 to TRBJ2-3; 9 bases map to TRBD2. The missing CDR3 end, 3 residues past where the read stops, is filled in from the germline J gene. The V segment lost 3 bases and the J segment 2 bases; nucleotides outside the gene matches: 12. CDR3 size: 18 residues. Germline loops: CDR1 LGHNA, CDR2 YNFKEQ.